The clone carrying this T cell receptor (beta chain) was counted only a few times. The antigen remains undetermined. The entry originates in a study of cytomegalovirus exposure and HLA in healthy donors. Study-level findings and limits: Information on immune exposure was restricted to one variable (CMV serostatus).

Amplification used 60 Vbeta primers and 13 Jbeta primers. Data came from immunoSEQ multiplex PCR; TCRdb stores just in-frame clones and leaves some out. The sample carries 110,000 to 150,000 clones, approximately 72% recorded once. Germline-derived CDR1 and CDR2 are SGHDT and YYEEEE. Trimming took off 4 bases at V and 6 bases at J, with 12 bases between the two ends. The CDR3 loop spans 13 amino acids. Sequences were obtained from PBMCs. The chain is built from TRBV5-6 and TRBJ2-3; D remains ambiguous. The TCR was taken from a middle-aged man in good health and CMV-seronegative. The CDR3 sequence: CASSMGYPDTQYF. The DNA for the CDR3 is TGTGCCAGCAGCATGGGCTACCCCGATACGCAGTATTTT.